Sequencing of this T cell receptor beta chain was carried out in a study of T cell responses to AZD1222 COVID-19 vaccine (dated by TCRdb to the early 2020s). With respect to the entire study: A total of 233 trial participants underwent TCR sequencing, of whom 207 had received two doses of AZD1222 and 26 had received two doses of the MenACWY control vaccine. Trial participants were enrolled into age subgroups of 18-55, 56-69 and 70-plus years, which contained about 160, 30 and 59 TCR-sequenced participants, respectively.

Beyond this particular receptor, the publication reports: The 56-69-year group was small, and its depth increase did not reach significance, likely because of low power. The vaccine-associated CD4 TCRs covered the entire spike protein, and the dominant responses fell in regions 160-218 and 743-854. Most participants were white British and females outnumbered males, and the authors suggested that clonal diversity may have been underestimated. Conclusions about previously exposed vaccinees were limited because only a handful of AZD1222 recipients were SARS-CoV-2 seropositive at baseline. After two AZD1222 doses, spike-specific TCR breadth and depth were significantly higher than at day 0 and than in MenACWY recipients. Because no day 14 peak-response samples were available, the repertoires could be characterized only after the peak T cell response. Reportedly, close to half of the unique spike-specific TCRs recognized epitopes lying outside the regions that are mutated in the B.1.351 and B.1.1.7 variants.

V has 3 bases trimmed and J has 5 bases trimmed; junction bases matching no gene number 10. The germline V gene encodes CDR1 LGHNA and CDR2 YSLEER. Including the terminal cysteine and phenylalanine, the CDR3 comprises 17 residues. The retained sequence is limited to the CDR3, 51 bases, with the frame set at the first base. Points on this clone: Its recognized antigen is unknown. Base quality data are lacking; no much larger clone is found one base away.

Explained via the paper, the time point label denotes: about 28 days (+/-7) after the second vaccine dose. Because spike-specific TCR depth and breadth did not differ between the two schedules, AZD1222 recipients who got a second dose at roughly 4 weeks were pooled with those who got a second dose at roughly 12 weeks. Vaccinee samples were obtained from the UK trials COV001 and COV002, which included a single-blind randomized controlled phase 2/3 trial of AZD1222 (ChAdOx1 nCoV-19) in healthy adults. For TCRbeta chain sequencing, PBMC samples were collected from trial participants at day 0 and at day 28 after the second dose. The CDR3 regions of human TCRbeta chains were analyzed by immunosequencing. As for the original processing: TCRs in the repertoires were compared against a reference library of SARS-CoV-2-specific TCRs that had been generated with the MIRA antigen-specificity platform. Breadth meant the fraction of unique TCRs that were SARS-CoV-2-associated, whereas depth meant the fraction of total T cells that were SARS-CoV-2-associated. Using the MIRA data, every spike-specific TCR was mapped to the spike region that the TCR reacted to and assigned to either a CD4 or a CD8 class. Log10-transformed breadth and depth values were compared by one-way ANOVA with Sidak's multiple comparisons tests. The source is immuneACCESS, and TCRdb retained only in-frame sequences with V and J called. Part of the clones is not carried over; for the studies checked, unresolved V genes explain less than half of this, and the remainder is unexplained. From that table come the V and J calls and clone size; the DNA was used to work out D and trimming. The sample profile shows 95,000 to 150,000 clones; 90% to 95% of them were found once. In total, the top ten clones hold 4% to 6% of the sample.

The chain is encoded by TRBV4-3 joined to TRBJ2-3; 11 nucleotides in the junction match TRBD2. This specimen consisted of peripheral blood, obtained 28 days after the second AZD1222 dose. The sequence came from an adult who received the AZD1222 COVID-19 vaccine. The CDR3 reads as follows: CASSQFFSGGAGDTQYF. At the DNA level, the sequence is TGCGCCAGCAGCCAGTTCTTTAGCGGGGGGGCTGGAGATACGCAGTATTTT.